The 23 T cell receptor beta chains presented below share a single source sample, sequenced in a study of patients and donors after allogeneic stem cell transplantation. TCRdb called the RT-PCR reads again in MiXCR, with one record for every CDR3 protein. The sample lists about 960,000 distinct CDR3 sequences; 15% to 20% were seen once. The sequenced material came from blood, either unsorted or a sorted T cell fraction (not recorded which). Source of these receptors: a human donor who was either an allogeneic HSCT recipient or a stem cell or donor lymphocyte infusion donor (not recorded which). It is not recorded whose cells these are; they may come from a transplant donor.

Only a few counts were recorded for this clonotype. J is TRBJ1-2 and V is TRBV10-3; unclear D gene. Trimming pared 6 bases from V and 8 bases from J, leaving 10 bases between. Germline CDR1 ENHRY, CDR2 SYGVKD. The CDR3 totals 11 residues. The CDR3 nucleotides are TGTGCCATCAGAGGGTCCTACGGCTACACCTTC. Translation: CAIRGSYGYTF.

This clonotype was picked up a small number of times. This sequence joins TRBV9 and TRBJ2-3; D not resolved. Deletions cut 0 bases from V and 4 bases from J, with 3 bases between. Germline values: CDR1 SGDLS, CDR2 YYNGEE. The CDR3 contains 12 residues. The CDR3 sequence: CASSVDADTQYF. In nucleotides, the CDR3 is TGTGCCAGCAGCGTAGACGCAGATACGCAGTATTTT.

This clonotype appeared a few times. J is TRBJ1-2 and V is TRBV20-1; 7 nucleotides align to TRBD1. Germline CDR1 and CDR2: DFQATT and SNEGSKA (reference sequence). With V trimmed by 6 bases and J by 0 bases, 10 bases remained unmatched. The CDR3 consists of 15 residues. The DNA for the CDR3 is TGCAGTGCGGTCGACAGGGCCTCGCCTAACTATGGCTACACCTTC. Its translation is CSAVDRASPNYGYTF.

This clonotype was detected once. The chain employs TRBV20-1 and TRBJ2-7, with D possibly matching TRBD2 (5 bases). Germline assignment: CDR1 DFQATT and CDR2 SNEGSKA (reference sequence). The V end was cut by 1 base, the J end by 4 bases, with 11 bases between. The CDR3 consists of 13 residues. CDR3 bases: TGCAGTGCTAGAGCTGGCAGCGGTTACGAGCAGTACTTC. It is translated as CSARAGSGYEQYF.

The V call is TRBV20-1, the J call TRBJ1-5, with TRBD1 as a possible D gene (5 bases). With 0 bases removed from V and 3 bases from J, the gap between germline ends came to 12 bases. Looked up from germline, CDR1 is DFQATT and CDR2 is SNEGSKA (reference sequence). This CDR3 contains 15 residues. CDR3 sequence reads: CSAREGQAINQPQHF. The DNA of the CDR3 is TGCAGTGCTAGAGAGGGGCAGGCGATCAATCAGCCCCAGCATTTT.

This clonotype was found a few times. The chain employs TRBV6-1 and TRBJ1-2; D is uncertain. V shed 6 bases and J shed 7 bases, with 15 bases lying between them. The CDR3 runs to 13 residues. Germline CDR1 and CDR2: MNHNS and SASEGT. Here the CDR3 reads CASRNEKGGGYTF. The CDR3 DNA is TGTGCCAGCAGAAACGAGAAGGGCGGTGGCTACACCTTC.

CDR3 nucleotides: TGTGCCAGCAGCTTCGAGGTGGGGGATACGCAGTATTTT. Its protein product is CASSFEVGDTQYF. V and J are TRBV7-2 and TRBJ2-3; D is unresolved. In germline, CDR1 is SGHTA, CDR2 FQGNSA. CDR3 length equals 13 residues. V lost 3 bases to trimming and J lost 6 bases, with 10 bases between them.

The chain carries TRBV11-3 and TRBJ2-2; D not resolved. The V end was cut by 5 bases, the J end by 5 bases, with 18 bases between. Germline V gene sequence: CDR1 SGHNT, CDR2 YENEEA. The CDR3 length is 16 residues. This chain's CDR3 is CASSVPSPYETGELFF. The CDR3 DNA reads as TGTGCCAGCAGCGTGCCGAGCCCCTATGAGACCGGGGAGCTGTTTTTT.

This sequence joins TRBV4-3 and TRBJ2-6; weak D call: TRBD2 (7 bases). The CDR3 covers 19 residues. V lost 4 bases to trimming and J lost 2 bases, with 21 bases between them. CDR1 is LGHNA and CDR2 is YSLEER in the germline V gene. In DNA, the CDR3 is TGCGCCAGCAGCCGATCAATTGAGGGGGGGGCGACTGGGGCCAACGTCCTGACTTTC. Protein: CASSRSIEGGATGANVLTF.

This clonotype has more than one count but fewer than ten. The chain joins TRBV12-3 or TRBV12-4 to TRBJ2-3; maybe TRBD2 (5 bases). This CDR3 comprises 12 residues. V gave up 6 bases and J gave up 11 bases, with 15 bases separating them. The CDR3: CASSALLDEQYF. For the CDR3, the DNA is TGTGCCAGCAGCGCCTTACTAGACGAGCAGTATTTT.

This clonotype was counted a few times. The CDR3 nucleotides are TGTGCCAGCAGCTCTGTAGCGGCGCTAGCCAAAAACATTCAGTACTTC. Amino acid sequence: CASSSVAALAKNIQYF. The V and J genes are TRBV11-2 and TRBJ2-4; the D gene is possibly TRBD2 (6 bases). This CDR3 has 16 amino acids. The germline CDR1 and CDR2 sequences are SGHAT and FQNNGV. Trimming stripped 4 bases from V and 0 bases from J, with 13 bases between.

This clonotype was counted a few times. This rearrangement joins TRBV27 to TRBJ1-1; tentatively, D is TRBD1 (5 bases). CDR3 size: 13 residues. Germline V gene data show CDR1 as MNHEY and CDR2 as SMNVEV (reference sequence). Trimming removed 3 bases from V and 5 bases from J, with 10 bases in between. CDR3 DNA: TGTGCCAGCAGTTTGTTTGAGGGGACTGAAGCTTTCTTT. Its translation: CASSLFEGTEAFF.

The V gene is TRBV4-1, the J gene TRBJ2-7; 9 nucleotides line up with TRBD1. CDR1 MGHRA and CDR2 YSYEKL come from the germline V gene. The junction had 5 bases not matched to a gene; V was cut back by 2 bases and J by 6 bases. CDR3 size: 14 residues. The CDR3, as DNA: TGCGCCAGCAGCCAATGGACAGGGGCTGGCGAGCAGTACTTC. It is translated as CASSQWTGAGEQYF.

This chain links TRBV12-3 or TRBV12-4 with TRBJ2-1; 13 bases are shared with TRBD2. The V gene end was trimmed by 5 bases and the J gene end by 2 bases; junction bases not matched to a gene: 15. The CDR3 loop spans 20 amino acids. In nucleotides, the CDR3 is TGTGCCAGCAGTCCTCGGACTAGCGGGAGCCACCGAACCCCCTACAATGAGCAGTTCTTC. It is translated as CASSPRTSGSHRTPYNEQFF.

The chain couples TRBV7-6 to TRBJ2-7; D possibly uses TRBD1 or TRBD2 (5 bases each). The ends were cut back, 1 base at V and 5 bases at J, with 15 bases in the middle. Germline V gives CDR1 SGHVS, CDR2 FNYEAQ. The CDR3 spans 15 residues. The CDR3 here is CASSLGRDLRNEQYF. CDR3 in DNA: TGTGCCAGCAGCTTAGGTCGGGACCTGAGGAACGAGCAGTACTTC. The full variable domain, its missing parts supplied by reference TRBV7-6 and TRBJ2-7, is GAGVSQSPRYKVTKRGQDVALRCDPISGHVSLYWYRQALGQGPEFLTYFNYEAQQDKSGLPNDRFSAERPEGSISTLTIQRTEQRDSAMYRCASSLGRDLRNEQYFGPGTRLTVT.

The chain has TRBV2 and TRBJ2-7, with D tentatively TRBD1 (6 bases). The length of the CDR3 is 12 residues. The germline V and J ends were trimmed by 10 bases and 6 bases, with 16 bases remaining between them. Germline V gives CDR1 SNHLY, CDR2 FYNNEI. The CDR3 reads CAKHEQGGEQYF. CDR3 DNA: TGTGCCAAGCATGAACAGGGCGGCGAGCAGTACTTC.

V gene TRBV6-1 combines with J gene TRBJ1-1; 7 nucleotides match TRBD1. The CDR3 is 16 residues long. The trim removed 6 bases at V and 1 base at J, leaving 11 bases unmatched. CDR1 MNHNS and CDR2 SASEGT come from the germline V gene. The CDR3 here is CASRFLDRVRNTEAFF. DNA of the CDR3: TGTGCCAGCAGATTCCTTGACAGGGTACGGAACACTGAAGCTTTCTTT.

This clonotype occurred a few times. Written as DNA, the CDR3 is TGTGCCAGCAGTTTGTGGCCCCATGAGCAGTTCTTC. This sequence encodes CASSLWPHEQFF. The gene calls are TRBV28 and TRBJ2-1; no definite D call. The V and J ends lost 3 bases and 8 bases respectively, with 8 bases between them. The CDR3 spans 12 residues. Germline assignment: CDR1 MDHEN and CDR2 SYDVKM.

Remarks on this clonotype: The junction departs from germline at one end; a sequencing error may be responsible. This chain connects TRBV2 to TRBJ2-1; tentatively, D is TRBD1 (6 bases). The CDR3 length is 15 residues. Germline V gives CDR1 SNHLY, CDR2 FYNNEI. In DNA form, the CDR3 reads TGTGCCAGCAGGGAAGGACAGACTAAGGCTGGTGAGCAGTTCTTC. It specifies CASREGQTKAGEQFF.

This clonotype was seen only a few times. The rearrangement uses TRBV3-1 and TRBJ2-1; TRBD2 matches 10 bases. V trimming: 2 bases; J trimming: 1 base; junction bases outside the gene matches: 8. CDR1 is LGHDT, CDR2 YNNKEL, per germline (reference sequence). This CDR3 is 18 amino acids long. The CDR3 nucleotides read TGTGCCAGCAGCCAAAAGGCTAGCGGGAGTTGGTCCTACAATGAGCAGTTCTTC. Its protein is CASSQKASGSWSYNEQFF.

In its sample, this clonotype was seen a few times. This chain joins TRBV6-6 and TRBJ2-1; D not certain. Per the germline V gene, CDR1 is MNHNY and CDR2 is SVGAGI (reference sequence). Trimming took off 6 bases at V and 3 bases at J, with 9 bases between the two ends. The CDR3 loop spans 13 amino acids. The CDR3 DNA follows: TGTGCCAGCAGAATAGGAGTCTACAATGAGCAGTTCTTC. Translated: CASRIGVYNEQFF.

The V gene is TRBV7-6, the J gene TRBJ1-3; D gene unclear. V was pared by 1 base and J by 1 base, with 17 bases between. This CDR3 is built from 18 residues. Germline CDR1 reads SGHVS; CDR2 reads FNYEAQ. The CDR3 protein is CASSLDPFRRLSGNTIYF. In DNA, the CDR3 is TGTGCCAGCAGCTTAGACCCTTTCCGCAGGCTGTCTGGAAACACCATATATTTT.

The V gene is TRBV5-1, the J gene TRBJ2-3; TRBD2 matches 15 bases. The CDR3 length is 16 residues. Germline assignment: CDR1 SGHRS and CDR2 YFSETQ. Trimming at V came to 4 bases and at J to 5 bases, leaving 5 bases not matched to a gene. CDR3 nucleotide sequence: TGCGCCAGCAGCCCGGGACTAGCGGGGGGCATAGATACGCAGTATTTT. Translated: CASSPGLAGGIDTQYF.